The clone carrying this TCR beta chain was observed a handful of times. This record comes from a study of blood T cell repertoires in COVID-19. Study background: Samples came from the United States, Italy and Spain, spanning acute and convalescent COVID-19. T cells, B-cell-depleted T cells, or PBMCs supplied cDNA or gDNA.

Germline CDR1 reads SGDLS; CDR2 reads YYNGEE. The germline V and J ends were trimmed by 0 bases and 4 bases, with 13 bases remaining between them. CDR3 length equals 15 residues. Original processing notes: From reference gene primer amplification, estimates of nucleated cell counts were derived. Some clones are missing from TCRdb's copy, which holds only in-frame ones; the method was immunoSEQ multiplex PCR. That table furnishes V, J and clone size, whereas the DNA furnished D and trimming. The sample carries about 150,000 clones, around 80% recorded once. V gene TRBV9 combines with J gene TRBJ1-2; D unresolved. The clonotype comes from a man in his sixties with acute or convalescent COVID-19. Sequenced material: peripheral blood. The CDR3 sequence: CASSVGTDLSYGYTF. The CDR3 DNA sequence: TGTGCCAGCAGCGTAGGAACAGACCTTTCCTATGGCTACACCTTC.